This T cell receptor beta chain was sequenced in a study of blood T cell repertoires in COVID-19. About the study: Donors in the United States, Italy and Spain gave samples during acute or convalescent COVID-19. In each case, the material was cDNA or gDNA derived from T cells, B-cell-depleted T cells, or PBMCs.

Germline loops: CDR1 SGHRS, CDR2 YFSETQ. CDR3 length: 13 amino acids. With 2 bases removed from V and 2 bases from J, the gap between germline ends came to 7 bases. Participants came from around 25 US areas, aged roughly 18 to 100 years. Participants reported their clinical history, and cohort assignment relied on those reports. Measured with immunoSEQ multiplex PCR; TCRdb has only the in-frame clones, and not every one. Among about 170,000 clones listed, 79% were seen once. Material: PBMCs or T cells enriched from blood (not recorded which). The chain links TRBV5-1 to TRBJ1-1, with D unresolved. This receptor was identified in a woman between 65 and 79 years old in a cohort exposed to, infected with or recovered from COVID-19 (not recorded which). This chain's CDR3 is CASSLGGNTEAFF. In nucleotides, the CDR3 is TGCGCCAGCAGCTTAGGAGGCAACACTGAAGCTTTCTTT.